This section outlines one TCR beta chain sequence together with its context. Its antigen remains unidentified. Method: immunoSEQ multiplex PCR; TCRdb's copy keeps in-frame clones and lacks some. Of 30,000 to 45,000 clones detected, roughly 84% appear once; the ten largest clones hold around 1.7%. Germline V CDR1 and CDR2: LNHDA, SQIVND (reference sequence). V lost 7 bases to trimming and J lost 2 bases; unmatched junction nucleotides: 1. The CDR3 loop spans 13 amino acids. The data derive from a study of monozygotic twins with cystic fibrosis. Overall study results and limits: In 13 of 16 pairs, V gene usage was closest to the co-twin's.

The sequenced sample consisted of blood. This receptor was taken from a girl aged 2 to 10 with cystic fibrosis. The gene calls are TRBV19 and TRBJ1-2, with 10 bases identical to TRBD1. The CDR3 is CASTTGGNYGYTF. Written as DNA, the CDR3 is TGTGCCAGTACGACAGGGGGCAACTATGGCTACACCTTC.